This T cell receptor (beta chain) was recovered during a study of CD8 T cells in ankylosing spondylitis. This clonotype was detected ten times or more. What it binds is unknown. The CDR3 sequence is 14 residues long. Trimming removed 5 bases from V and 4 bases from J; junction bases left unmatched: 8. TCRdb redid the calling of the 5' RACE reads with MiXCR, one entry per CDR3 protein. The repertoire includes under 250,000 distinct CDR3 sequences, roughly a tenth of them detected once, and 2.6% sits in the top ten. Study-wide points: The authors reported significant enrichment of disease-linked clones in matched ankylosing spondylitis synovial fluid.

V gene TRBV12-3 or TRBV12-4 combines with J gene TRBJ2-7; 7 bases agree with TRBD1. Sequencing used blood, either unsorted or a sorted T cell fraction (not recorded which). The receptor was isolated from a male donor with ankylosing spondylitis or in good health (not recorded which). The CDR3 loop is CASSPGDRTYEQYF. CDR3 DNA: TGTGCCAGCAGTCCTGGGGACAGAACTTACGAGCAGTACTTC.